The rows below give T cell receptor beta chains drawn from one sample of a study of T cell responses to AZD1222 COVID-19 vaccine. Assay used: immunoSEQ multiplex PCR; TCRdb lists only in-frame clones, some missing. The sample has about 140,000 clones, about 90% seen once; the top ten hold approximately 6%. The material sequenced was peripheral blood, taken on day 0 of AZD1222 vaccination. Every receptor here comes from an adult in good health. Each CDR3 is given with its conserved first and last residue. A D gene is named only where the DNA matches it firmly. A clone size is listed for some rows: how often the clone was seen (once, few, many), or a class if it is expanded.

D gene	V gene	J gene	clone size	CDR3 DNA	CDR3 protein
TRBD2	TRBV11-3	TRBJ2-7	.	TGTGCCAGCAGCCCACCTCCTCTAGCGGGAGGATGGTACGAGCAGTACTTC	CASSPPPLAGGWYEQYF
.	TRBV7-3	TRBJ1-1	.	TGTGCCAGCAGCCCCACGCCAGGGTTGAACACTGAAGCTTTCTTT	CASSPTPGLNTEAFF
.	TRBV24-1	TRBJ2-1	.	TGTGCCACCAGTGATTCTCATGTCACAGGAAGAGACAATGAGCAGTTCTTC	CATSDSHVTGRDNEQFF
TRBD1	TRBV5-4	TRBJ1-1	.	TGTGCCAGCAGCTTCGGGACAGGGTTTAAAAACACTGAAGCTTTCTTT	CASSFGTGFKNTEAFF
TRBD1	TRBV5-1	TRBJ2-2	.	TGCGCCAGCAGCAGGGACAGGGGGAACACCGGGGAGCTGTTTTTT	CASSRDRGNTGELFF
TRBD1	TRBV28	TRBJ2-6	.	TGTGCCAGCAGTTCCCCCAGGGGGCCAAGGGCCAACGTCCTGACTTTC	CASSSPRGPRANVLTF
.	TRBV30	TRBJ1-5	.	TGTGCCTGGAGTGGAGGGGTAAGCCAGCCCCAGCATTTT	CAWSGGVSQPQHF
.	TRBV5-1	TRBJ2-7	.	TGCGCCAGCAGCTTGGTCCCTAAAGGGTCGGGCTACGAGCAGTACTTC	CASSLVPKGSGYEQYF
.	TRBV13	TRBJ1-1	.	TGTGCCTCCGGGACTGGCAGGGCTAACACTGAAGCTTTCTTT	CASGTGRANTEAFF
.	TRBV4-3	TRBJ1-2	.	TGCGCCAGCAGCCAAGAAAGTGGCACCAACTATGGCTACACCTTC	CASSQESGTNYGYTF
TRBD1	TRBV6-2/TRBV6-3	TRBJ1-5	.	TGTGCCAGCAGTATGGGACAGGGGCTCCTAAGCAATCAGCCCCAGCATTTT	CASSMGQGLLSNQPQHF
TRBD2	TRBV27	TRBJ2-1	few	TGTGCCAGCAGTTTATTTGCGGGAGGACTGGATGAGCAGTTCTTC	CASSLFAGGLDEQFF
.	TRBV30	TRBJ2-7	.	TGTGCCTGGAGTAAGGCGGGGTACTACGAGCAGTACTTC	CAWSKAGYYEQYF
.	TRBV28	TRBJ1-4	.	TGTGCCAGCAGTCTAGACAGGTGGGGGGAAAAACTGTTTTTT	CASSLDRWGEKLFF
.	TRBV7-9	TRBJ2-5	once	TGTGCCAGCACCGTGGCCGGGGTCGGGGAGACCCAGTACTTC	CASTVAGVGETQYF
.	TRBV28	TRBJ1-1	.	TGTGCCAGCAGTTCCCCAGCGGACAGAGGTACTGAAGCTTTCTTT	CASSSPADRGTEAFF
TRBD1	TRBV7-9	TRBJ1-2	.	TGTGCCAGCAGTATAGACAGGGTCTATGGCTACACCTTC	CASSIDRVYGYTF
.	TRBV4-3	TRBJ2-3	once	TGCGCCAGCAGCCAAGATCTCCCTGCGAATACGCAGTATTTT	CASSQDLPANTQYF
.	TRBV28	TRBJ2-5	once	TGTGCCAGCAGTTTAGTCGGGGGACAGAGGCAAGAGACCCAGTACTTC	CASSLVGGQRQETQYF
.	TRBV9	TRBJ2-1	.	TGTGCCAGCAGCTCACAGGGGGCTAGCGGGACTATAAAGGAGCAGTTCTTC	CASSSQGASGTIKEQFF
.	TRBV12-3/TRBV12-4	TRBJ1-2	.	TGTGCCAGCAGAGAGGACAGCTTGGGCTACACCTTC	CASREDSLGYTF
.	TRBV30	TRBJ1-2	.	TGTGCCTGGAGTGTACGGGGGATCCATGGCTACACCTTC	CAWSVRGIHGYTF
.	TRBV5-4	TRBJ2-7	.	TGTGCCAGCAGCTGGGGAGCGGAGAGCTCCTACGAGCAGTACTTC	CASSWGAESSYEQYF
.	TRBV21-1	TRBJ1-2	.	TGTGCCAGCACAAATCGGGACCTCAGGCGGGGCTACACCTTC	CASTNRDLRRGYTF
.	TRBV11-2	TRBJ1-4	.	TGTGCCAGCAGCTTAGAGGCCGACAGGCGAAATGAAAAACTGTTTTTT	CASSLEADRRNEKLFF
TRBD1	TRBV11-2	TRBJ1-2	.	TGTGCCAGCAGCTACCGGGACAGCTATGGCTACACCTTC	CASSYRDSYGYTF
.	TRBV10-3	TRBJ2-1	.	TGTGCCATCAGTGAGTCGAAGGGCGGCTCCTACAATGAGCAGTTCTTC	CAISESKGGSYNEQFF
.	TRBV30	TRBJ2-5	few	TGTGCCTGGAAGGCAGGGGGGGAGACCCAGTACTTC	CAWKAGGETQYF
.	TRBV19	TRBJ1-3	.	TGTGCCAGTAGTTGGGGGAGCTCTGGAAACACCATATATTTT	CASSWGSSGNTIYF
.	TRBV4-3	TRBJ2-7	.	TGCGCCAGCAGCCAAGGGGTGGGCCTGAGCTCCTACGAGCAGTACTTC	CASSQGVGLSSYEQYF
.	TRBV27	TRBJ1-2	.	TGTGCCAGCAGTTTATCTTCTATCCCTCGCGGCTACACCTTC	CASSLSSIPRGYTF
.	TRBV7-9	TRBJ1-1	.	TGTGCCAGCAGCCCAGGGACGGACATCAGGGCTTTCTTT	CASSPGTDIRAFF
TRBD1	TRBV28	TRBJ2-2	once	TGTGCCAGCAGTTTAACAGGGGTAAACACCGGGGAGCTGTTTTTT	CASSLTGVNTGELFF
.	TRBV6-5	TRBJ1-5	few	TGTGCCAGCCGTAGGGTGGGGAACAATCAGCCCCAGCATTTT	CASRRVGNNQPQHF
.	TRBV25-1	TRBJ2-1	.	TGTGCCAGCAGTGAATTAAGGGGCTCGTACAATGAGCAGTTCTTC	CASSELRGSYNEQFF
TRBD2	TRBV27	TRBJ2-7	.	TGTGCCAGCAGTTGGAAGGGACTAGCGGGAGGATGGGGCTACGAGCAGTACTTC	CASSWKGLAGGWGYEQYF